Below, 29 T cell receptor beta chains from the same sample are listed, as sequenced in a study of radiotherapy plus CTLA-4 blockade in lung cancer. The method was immunoSEQ multiplex PCR; TCRdb's version includes in-frame clones alone and lacks a portion of them. The repertoire holds 25,000 to 35,000 clones, approximately 82% seen once, with roughly 7.4% in the top ten. The sequences come from peripheral blood, collected from a patient treated with radiotherapy plus ipilimumab. These receptors originate from a human donor with non-small cell lung cancer who had stable disease on radiotherapy plus ipilimumab.

CDR3 sequence: CASSLGDMSSYEQYF. The DNA of the CDR3 is TGTGCCAGCAGCTTAGGTGATATGAGCTCCTACGAGCAGTACTTC. The chain is built from TRBV7-6 and TRBJ2-7; D uncertain. The V and J ends lost 1 base and 0 bases respectively, with 10 bases between them. Germline-derived CDR1 and CDR2 are SGHVS and FNYEAQ. The CDR3 contains 15 residues.

This clone was found a few times. V gene TRBV6-4 combines with J gene TRBJ2-1; 9 bases line up with TRBD1. The junction had 5 bases not matched to a gene; V was cut back by 5 bases and J by 3 bases. The CDR3 runs to 15 residues. Germline V lookup: CDR1 MRHNA, CDR2 SNTAGT. The CDR3 reads CASSLDRGNYNEQFF. The CDR3 DNA reads TGTGCCAGCAGTTTGGACAGGGGCAACTACAATGAGCAGTTCTTC.

The CDR3 is CASSLPMSGSYGYTF. The CDR3 nucleotides are TGTGCCAGCAGTTTACCCATGTCAGGTTCTTATGGCTACACCTTC. The V call is TRBV28, the J call TRBJ1-2; unclear D gene. With 2 bases removed from V and 5 bases from J, the gap between germline ends came to 15 bases. The CDR3 totals 15 residues. Germline V gene lookup returns CDR1 MDHEN and CDR2 SYDVKM.

The chain links TRBV4-3 to TRBJ1-5; unclear D gene. CDR3 length: 13 amino acids. The germline V and J ends were trimmed by 1 base and 6 bases, with 7 bases remaining between them. Germline values: CDR1 LGHNA, CDR2 YSLEER. CDR3 residues: CASSQGAAQPQHF. The CDR3 DNA reads TGCGCCAGCAGCCAAGGGGCAGCTCAGCCCCAGCATTTT.

This clone is a singleton in its sample. J is TRBJ1-5 and V is TRBV18; no clear D gene. The V end was cut by 4 bases, the J end by 5 bases, with 21 bases between. The germline gives CDR1 KGHSH, CDR2 LQKENI. This CDR3 contains 17 residues. Here the CDR3 reads CASSLSPPRTSHQPQHF. CDR3 bases: TGTGCCAGCTCACTGTCCCCCCCCAGGACTTCTCATCAGCCCCAGCATTTT.

CDR3 DNA: TGTGCCTGGACCCGGGAGGGGTCTGGAAACACCATATATTTT. Residues: CAWTREGSGNTIYF. This chain uses TRBV30 with TRBJ1-3; possible D gene TRBD1, 5 bases. Looked up from germline, CDR1 is GTSNPN and CDR2 is SVGIG (reference sequence). The CDR3 has 14 residues. Between the trimmed V and J ends, which lost 4 bases and 1 base, there was a span of 11 bases.

This clone has only a few counts. The genes are TRBV5-4 and TRBJ2-7; possibly TRBD2 for D (5 bases). Germline V lookup: CDR1 SGHNT, CDR2 YYREEE (reference sequence). Trimming removed 2 bases at V and 5 bases at J, with 11 bases between. This CDR3 is built from 13 residues. CDR3 sequence: CASSFASRDEQYF. CDR3 DNA sequence: TGTGCCAGCAGCTTCGCATCGAGGGACGAGCAGTACTTC.

The rearrangement links TRBV5-1 to TRBJ1-1; no firm D call. V lost 1 base to trimming and J lost 3 bases, with 1 base between them. The CDR3 sequence is 11 residues long. Germline assignment: CDR1 SGHRS and CDR2 YFSETQ. CDR3 DNA sequence: TGCGCCAGCAGCTTGTACACTGAAGCTTTCTTT. Translating gives CASSLYTEAFF.

The chain recombines TRBV25-1 with TRBJ2-5, with 7 bases matching TRBD1. Trimming took 2 bases from V and 5 from J; bases not matched to a gene: 5. Germline CDR1 MGHDK, CDR2 SYGVNS. CDR3 length: 14 residues. CDR3 coding DNA: TGTGCCAGCAGTGAAGCCGGGACAGCGGAGACCCAGTACTTC. It is translated as CASSEAGTAETQYF.

The chain is built from TRBV18 and TRBJ1-2; the D gene is possibly TRBD1 (6 bases). The germline V gene has CDR1 KGHSH and CDR2 LQKENI. Between the trimmed V and J ends, which lost 1 base and 1 base, there was a span of 13 bases. CDR3 length equals 16 residues. The CDR3 nucleotides read TGTGCCAGCTCACCACTTCCGGCAGGGGATAACTATGGCTACACCTTC. Translation: CASSPLPAGDNYGYTF.

The chain has TRBV7-2 and TRBJ2-5; D perhaps matches TRBD1 (6 bases). Germline loops: CDR1 SGHTA, CDR2 FQGNSA. The germline V and J ends were trimmed by 3 bases and 2 bases, with 10 bases remaining between them. The CDR3 has 14 amino acids. The CDR3 is CASSFNRVQETQYF. For the CDR3, the DNA is TGTGCCAGCAGCTTCAACAGGGTACAAGAGACCCAGTACTTC.

The chain carries TRBV7-9 and TRBJ2-5; possible D gene TRBD2, 5 bases. This CDR3 is built from 13 residues. Germline V gives CDR1 SEHNR, CDR2 FQNEAQ (reference sequence). The V end was cut by 0 bases, the J end by 7 bases, with 9 bases between. The CDR3: CASSLAGVGTQYF. The CDR3, as DNA: TGTGCCAGCAGCTTAGCCGGGGTTGGGACCCAGTACTTC. The variable domain in full, completed from reference TRBV7-9 and TRBJ2-5, reads DTGVSQNPRHKITKRGQNVTFRCDPISEHNRLYWYRQTLGQGPEFLTYFQNEAQLEKSRLLSDRFSAERPKGSFSTLEIQRTEQGDSAMYLCASSLAGVGTQYFGPGTRLLVL.

This chain joins TRBV29-1 and TRBJ1-2; perhaps TRBD1 as D (6 bases). Trimming removed 3 bases at V and 7 bases at J, with 15 bases between. The germline CDR1 and CDR2 sequences are SQVTM and ANQGSEA. CDR3 length: 13 residues. The CDR3 sequence is CSVDTGPRGGYTF. The CDR3 DNA follows: TGCAGCGTTGATACAGGGCCCCGGGGTGGCTACACCTTC.

The chain combines TRBV2 with TRBJ2-3; D may be TRBD2 (6 bases). Trimming left V 8 bases short and J 3 bases short, with 21 bases between. Germline V gene data show CDR1 as SNHLY and CDR2 as FYNNEI. The CDR3 runs to 16 residues. The CDR3 sequence is CASLLGRGPNTDTQYF. CDR3 sequence (DNA): TGTGCCAGCCTTCTGGGGCGGGGCCCTAATACAGATACGCAGTATTTT.

The chain recombines TRBV11-2 with TRBJ2-2; 9 bases are a match to TRBD2. The CDR3 is 19 residues long. Unmatched junction bases numbered 14, after V lost 0 bases and J lost 6 bases. Looked up from germline, CDR1 is SGHAT and CDR2 is FQNNGV. CDR3 sequence reads: CASSLDPDSLAGTAGELFF. The CDR3 DNA is TGTGCCAGCAGCTTAGATCCTGATTCCCTAGCGGGGACGGCCGGGGAGCTGTTTTTT.

The chain couples TRBV7-8 to TRBJ2-3; no clear D. V dropped 1 base and J dropped 2 bases, with 7 bases sitting between them. This CDR3 has 14 residues. The V gene's germline CDR1 is SGHVS and CDR2 FQNEAQ. The CDR3 DNA reads as TGTGCCAGCAGCTTAGGCCTACCCACAGATACGCAGTATTTT. As protein: CASSLGLPTDTQYF.

This clone was detected a few times. The V and J genes are TRBV5-6 and TRBJ1-4; 8 bases line up with TRBD1. This CDR3 comprises 15 residues. The germline V gene encodes CDR1 SGHDT and CDR2 YYEEEE. V shed 4 bases, J shed 4 bases, and the junction held 6 bases outside the gene matches. CDR3 loop: CASSAGQGSNEKLFF. CDR3 in DNA: TGTGCCAGCAGCGCAGGACAGGGAAGTAATGAAAAACTGTTTTTT. Filled out from reference TRBV5-6 and TRBJ1-4, the complete variable domain reads DAGVTQSPTHLIKTRGQQVTLRCSPKSGHDTVSWYQQALGQGPQFIFQYYEEEERQRGNFPDRFSGHQFPNYSSELNVNALLLGDSALYLCASSAGQGSNEKLFFGSGTQLSVL.

In regard to this clone: This same CDR3 is encoded by further DNA sequences in the sample. V is TRBV7-2 and J is TRBJ1-1; D might be TRBD1 (5 bases). Germline assignment: CDR1 SGHTA and CDR2 FQGNSA. CDR3 length: 12 amino acids. V shed 2 bases and J shed 5 bases, with 6 bases lying between them. The CDR3 bases are TGTGCCAGCAGCTTAAGGGGTACTGAAGCTTTCTTT. As protein: CASSLRGTEAFF.

The chain has TRBV5-3 and TRBJ2-3; 7 bases align to TRBD1. TRBV5-3 is an open reading frame whose function is uncertain. The CDR3 is made up of 16 amino acids. V trimming: 4 bases; J trimming: 5 bases; junction bases outside the gene matches: 13. CDR3 region: CARSLGADRVRDTQYF. In nucleotides, the CDR3 is TGTGCCAGAAGCCTGGGAGCCGACAGGGTGCGAGATACGCAGTATTTT.

The CDR3 nucleotides read TGTGCCAGCACGACAGCCTACGAGCAGTACTTC. Residues: CASTTAYEQYF. The V and J genes are TRBV6-5 and TRBJ2-7; tentative D call: TRBD1 (5 bases). The V end lost 7 bases, the J end lost 2 bases, and 6 bases lay between the germline ends. CDR1 MNHEY and CDR2 SVGAGI come from the germline V gene. The CDR3 sequence is 11 residues long.

The rearrangement joins TRBV7-6 to TRBJ2-3, with 10 bases fitting TRBD2. CDR3 length: 16 residues. After removal of 5 bases from V and 1 base from J, the junction contained 6 bases not matched to a gene. The germline gives CDR1 SGHVS, CDR2 FNYEAQ. The chain's CDR3 is CASSPNLAGGTDTQYF. The CDR3 nucleotides are TGTGCCAGCAGCCCAAACCTAGCGGGGGGCACAGATACGCAGTATTTT.

This clone showed up just once. V is TRBV6-6 and J is TRBJ2-7; perhaps TRBD2 as D (6 bases). Germline V lookup: CDR1 MNHNY, CDR2 SVGAGI (reference sequence). The V end was cut by 3 bases, the J end by 7 bases, with 7 bases between. The CDR3 is 11 residues long. Here the CDR3 DNA reads TGTGCCAGCAGTTATGGGGGGGAGCAGTACTTC. It specifies CASSYGGEQYF.

The rearrangement joins TRBV7-6 to TRBJ1-1; TRBD1 aligns across 7 bases. The CDR3 loop spans 16 amino acids. Trimming took 5 bases from V and 3 from J; bases not matched to a gene: 12. CDR1 and CDR2 (germline): SGHVS, FNYEAQ. This chain's CDR3 is CASSARTTRGDTEAFF. As DNA, the CDR3 is TGTGCCAGCAGCGCGCGGACAACCAGGGGGGACACTGAAGCTTTCTTT.

The V and J genes are TRBV19 and TRBJ2-7; weak D call: TRBD1 (6 bases). The CDR3 is 14 residues long. Germline V gene data show CDR1 as LNHDA and CDR2 as SQIVND (reference sequence). V was shortened by 6 bases and J by 2 bases, with 14 bases between the two germline ends. CDR3 sequence reads: CASRTPGDTYEQYF. The CDR3 nucleotides read TGTGCCAGTAGGACGCCAGGGGACACCTACGAGCAGTACTTC.

The genes are TRBV10-3 and TRBJ1-5, with 7 positions matching TRBD1. V was clipped by 10 bases and J by 7 bases; unmatched bases: 13. From germline, CDR1 is ENHRY and CDR2 SYGVKD. The CDR3 is made up of 14 amino acids. CDR3 sequence reads: CATSPRGEGQPQHF. DNA of the CDR3: TGTGCCACCTCACCCAGGGGGGAGGGACAGCCCCAGCATTTT.

The chain links TRBV15 to TRBJ1-6, with TRBD1 matching 7 bases. Germline CDR1 LNHNV, CDR2 YYDKDF (reference sequence). The V segment lost 4 bases and the J segment 8 bases; nucleotides outside the gene matches: 5. This CDR3 contains 14 residues. The CDR3 loop reads CATSTGQPYSPLHF. The DNA of the CDR3 is TGTGCCACCAGCACGGGACAGCCCTATTCACCCCTCCACTTT.

This chain connects TRBV6-5 to TRBJ1-1, with D maybe TRBD1 (5 bases). The V end lost 2 bases, the J end lost 10 bases, and 14 bases lay between the germline ends. The CDR3 spans 13 residues. Germline values: CDR1 MNHEY, CDR2 SVGAGI. CDR3 amino acids: CASSYTGGSGAFF. The CDR3 coding sequence is TGTGCCAGCAGTTACACGGGGGGTAGTGGAGCTTTCTTT.

The chain is built from TRBV11-2 and TRBJ2-5; 7 nucleotides line up with TRBD1. This CDR3 is 15 amino acids long. J was trimmed by 3 bases and V by 6 bases; bases with no gene match: 10. Germline V CDR1 and CDR2: SGHAT, FQNNGV. Here the CDR3 DNA reads TGTGCCAGCAGACGCCCGGGACAGAAGAAAGAGACCCAGTACTTC. This codes for CASRRPGQKKETQYF. Looking up the rest from reference TRBV11-2 and TRBJ2-5 gives the full variable domain: EAGVAQSPRYKIIEKRQSVAFWCNPISGHATLYWYQQILGQGPKLLIQFQNNGVVDDSQLPKDRFSAERLKGVDSTLKIQPAKLEDSAVYLCASRRPGQKKETQYFGPGTRLLVL.

V gene TRBV28 combines with J gene TRBJ2-1; D unresolved. Per the germline V gene, CDR1 is MDHEN and CDR2 is SYDVKM. This CDR3 spans 15 amino acids. Trimming cost V 5 bases and J 4 bases, with 15 bases left between them. CDR3 protein: CASSLGSVQYNEQFF. CDR3 sequence (DNA): TGTGCCAGCAGTCTTGGATCCGTACAGTACAATGAGCAGTTCTTC.